This T cell receptor (beta chain) was profiled in a study of Ad26.COV2.S vaccination and SARS-CoV-2 variants. Treatment noted: 19 received Ad26.COV2.S at low or high dose, single or two shots; five or six received placebo; per-sample allocation not given. Each sample was drawn 63 days after the first injection (of vaccine or placebo). The vaccine antigen was prefusion-stabilized Wuhan SARS-CoV-2 spike. CDR3 length: 16 residues. CDR1 is LGHNA and CDR2 is YNFKEQ in the germline V gene. Trimming left V 0 bases short and J 13 bases short, with 22 bases between. Produced via immunoSEQ multiplex PCR; TCRdb's table is partial and in-frame only. This sample carries roughly 700,000 clones, around 90% of them seen once, and the ten largest clones take about 1.5%.

The chain is built from TRBV4-2 and TRBJ2-1; a weak D match, TRBD2 (5 bases). This specimen consisted of peripheral blood, obtained in a trial of Ad26.COV2.S vaccine versus placebo. This receptor was identified in a person aged 18 to 59 who received the Ad26.COV2.S COVID-19 vaccine or a placebo. The CDR3 nucleotides read TGTGCCAGCAGCCAAGATGCGGCGTGGAGCGGCTACAGTCAGTTCTTC. Translation gives CASSQDAAWSGYSQFF.